This TCR beta chain was recovered during a study of T cell repertoires in cytomegalovirus infection. Study overall: Use of recently identified HLA-C-restricted and well-studied HLA-B-restricted CMV epitopes was part of the study. An indication of both CMV infection and matching HLA type came from public TCR beta signatures. Whole-study results and caveats: Ex vivo responses were dominated by HLA-C-restricted CMV-specific TCR beta clonotypes.

MiXCR, applied by TCRdb to the reads, yields one record per CDR3 protein. This table has approximately 1,000,000 distinct CDR3 sequences, around 29% appearing once. This clonotype was counted many times. The target antigen is unknown. Germline CDR1 and CDR2: MRHNA and SNTAGT. The CDR3 runs to 15 residues. The J segment lost 3 bases and the V segment lost 4 bases, leaving 8 bases of the junction unmatched. The sequenced sample was cultured CD8+ T cells from PBMCs, obtained from culture after CMV antigen stimulation. This sequence originates from a human donor in good health (CMV status not recorded). Some clones in this sample may be carry-over from other donors' samples. The V and J genes are TRBV6-4 and TRBJ1-2; 7 bases line up with TRBD1. Here the CDR3 reads CASSATGDPYYGYTF. The CDR3 region has the DNA TGTGCCAGCAGTGCCACAGGGGATCCCTACTATGGCTACACCTTC.